The clone carrying this T cell receptor (beta chain) was seen ten or more times. The CDR3 is 14 amino acids. Trimming cost V 3 bases and J 9 bases; bases outside gene matches: 6. Germline V gene sequence: CDR1 KGHSH, CDR2 LQKENI. According to the study, TCR beta libraries were built with iRepertoire HTBI primers and CDR3-region Arm-PCR. TCRdb re-analysed the multiplex PCR reads in MiXCR, keeping a single row per CDR3 protein. Of roughly 560,000 distinct CDR3 sequences in the sample, more than 10% were seen once. These data belong to a study of regulatory T cells in long-lasting Graves disease. Time point reported: newly diagnosed GD, antithyroid drugs for less than 3 months. Generation of the TCR library employed RNA extracted from PBMCs. In addition, the sample was reused for a study of T cells in Graves' hyperthyroidism and ophthalmopathy.

The TCR originated in a woman in her 30s with Graves disease. This material consisted of peripheral blood mononuclear cells (PBMCs), taken at new diagnosis, from a patient treated with antithyroid drugs. This chain joins TRBV18 and TRBJ2-1, with 9 positions matching TRBD2. DNA for the CDR3: TGTGCCAGCTCACCTAGCGGGAGCTGGGGTGAGCAGTTCTTC. It encodes CASSPSGSWGEQFF.